A single sample gave rise to the 18 T cell receptor beta chains below, sequenced in a study of T cell responses to AZD1222 COVID-19 vaccine. Sequencing used immunoSEQ multiplex PCR; TCRdb keeps in-frame clones, though not all of them. This table has approximately 130,000 clones, 90% appearing once. This sample comprised peripheral blood, obtained on day 0 of AZD1222 vaccination. These receptors all come from an adult in good health.

The rearrangement links TRBV19 to TRBJ1-5; D gene uncertain. V was trimmed by 3 bases and J by 6 bases, leaving 12 bases between them. Germline V gene sequence: CDR1 LNHDA, CDR2 SQIVND (reference sequence). This CDR3 spans 14 amino acids. The CDR3 DNA reads as TGTGCCAGTAGTATTCTGAGGGCTCGTCAGCCCCAGCATTTT. Translated, it gives CASSILRARQPQHF.

The chain uses TRBV12-3 or TRBV12-4 and TRBJ1-4; D is undetermined. V was shortened by 3 bases and J by 6 bases, with 8 bases between the two germline ends. The CDR3 runs to 13 residues. The CDR3 protein is CASSFRLDEKLFF. In DNA, the CDR3 is TGTGCCAGCAGTTTCCGTCTTGATGAAAAACTGTTTTTT.

This clone is a singleton in its sample. The J gene is TRBJ2-5, the V gene TRBV7-2, with a possible D match to TRBD1 (6 bases). The germline gives CDR1 SGHTA, CDR2 FQGNSA. The CDR3 covers 15 residues. With 5 bases removed from V and 5 bases from J, the gap between germline ends came to 18 bases. The CDR3 reads CASSPPGQRGETQYF. CDR3 in DNA: TGTGCCAGCAGCCCACCGGGACAACGAGGGGAGACCCAGTACTTC.

V usage is TRBV3-1 (or the pseudogene TRBV3-2) and J usage is TRBJ2-1; D call uncertain. Trimming removed 1 base at V and 6 bases at J, with 7 bases between. Looked up from germline, CDR1 is LGHDT and CDR2 is YNNKEL (reference sequence). The CDR3 consists of 13 residues. In nucleotides, the CDR3 is TGTGCCAGCAGCCAAGTGGGCCGCAATGAGCAGTTCTTC. Protein sequence: CASSQVGRNEQFF.

The V and J genes are TRBV10-3 and TRBJ1-6; unclear D gene. The CDR3 sequence is 14 residues long. Germline assignment: CDR1 ENHRY and CDR2 SYGVKD. Trimming cost V 4 bases and J 10 bases, with 14 bases left between them. This CDR3 is CAISALGVGSPLHF. DNA for the CDR3: TGTGCCATCAGTGCCCTCGGGGTCGGATCACCCCTCCACTTT.

The chain has TRBV6-5 and TRBJ1-5; D remains ambiguous. The germline V gene has CDR1 MNHEY and CDR2 SVGAGI. The V end lost 6 bases, the J end lost 2 bases, and 8 bases lay between the germline ends. The CDR3 is made up of 13 amino acids. The CDR3 DNA is TGTGCCAGCAGCCAAAGGGGCAATCAGCCCCAGCATTTT. This sequence encodes CASSQRGNQPQHF.

This chain's CDR3 is CATSDSGRNEQFF. In DNA form, the CDR3 reads TGTGCCACCAGTGATTCCGGGAGAAATGAGCAGTTCTTC. The V call is TRBV24-1, the J call TRBJ2-1, with a weak D call TRBD2 (6 bases). The CDR3 runs 13 residues. The V gene's germline CDR1 is KGHDR and CDR2 SFDVKD. The V gene lost 2 bases and the J gene lost 7 bases, with 8 bases spanning the gap.

The chain has TRBV30 and TRBJ1-1; the D is unclear. Trimming took off 0 bases at V and 7 bases at J, with 6 bases between the two ends. The CDR3 sequence is 11 residues long. Germline CDR1 GTSNPN, CDR2 SVGIG (reference sequence). CDR3 DNA: TGTGCCTGGAGTGTACGAGGTGAAGCTTTCTTT. Protein sequence: CAWSVRGEAFF.

The CDR3 protein is CATSDPTPRGSHTQYF. In nucleotides, the CDR3 is TGTGCCACCAGTGATCCCACCCCTAGGGGGAGCCATACGCAGTATTTT. The gene calls are TRBV24-1 and TRBJ2-3, with a tentative D call TRBD1 (6 bases). CDR3 length: 16 residues. Trimming pared 3 bases from V and 7 bases from J, leaving 19 bases between. Germline assignment: CDR1 KGHDR and CDR2 SFDVKD.

This clone was seen just once. The chain has TRBV4-3 and TRBJ2-1; 12 nucleotides agree with TRBD2. J was trimmed by 6 bases and V by 3 bases; bases with no gene match: 9. The CDR3 extends over 17 amino acids. Germline loops: CDR1 LGHNA, CDR2 YSLEER. The CDR3 region is CASSQDLAGGPINEQFF. DNA of the CDR3: TGCGCCAGCAGCCAGGACCTAGCGGGAGGGCCAATCAATGAGCAGTTCTTC.

The J gene is TRBJ1-5, the V gene TRBV5-4; D is unresolved. V was cut by 0 bases and J by 1 base, with 8 bases left in between. The CDR3 is 15 amino acids. Germline loops: CDR1 SGHNT, CDR2 YYREEE (reference sequence). CDR3 loop: CASSLGLASNQPQHF. Here the CDR3 DNA reads TGTGCCAGCAGCTTGGGACTGGCGAGCAATCAGCCCCAGCATTTT.

This clone was counted only a few times. The chain carries TRBV11-2 and TRBJ2-1; no firm D call. CDR3 length equals 16 residues. CDR1 is SGHAT and CDR2 is FQNNGV in the germline V gene. V lost 0 bases, J lost 4 bases, and 13 bases lay in between. This CDR3 reads CASSLDLAGTYNEQFF. DNA of the CDR3: TGTGCCAGCAGCTTAGATCTGGCAGGAACGTACAATGAGCAGTTCTTC.

This clone was observed once. J is TRBJ2-1 and V is TRBV10-2, with D possibly called TRBD1 or TRBD2 (6 bases each). CDR3 length: 19 amino acids. Trimming cost V 6 bases and J 6 bases, with 30 bases left between them. Germline lookup yields CDR1 WSHSY and CDR2 SAAADI. In DNA form, the CDR3 reads TGCGCCAGCAGCCCCAGCCCACCCTTGGCGAAAGAGGGGGGCAATGAGCAGTTCTTC. It yields the protein CASSPSPPLAKEGGNEQFF.

A single count supports this clone. The rearrangement uses TRBV12-5 and TRBJ2-5; D uncertain. The CDR3 has 13 amino acids. Germline CDR1 reads LGHNT; CDR2 reads FRNRAP. V was shortened by 4 bases and J by 5 bases, with 11 bases between the two germline ends. The CDR3 nucleotides read TGTGCTAGTGGTTCCCATCAGGCCGAGACCCAGTACTTC. Its protein product is CASGSHQAETQYF.

This chain connects TRBV23-1 to TRBJ2-7, with D maybe TRBD1 (6 bases). TRBV23-1 is given ORF status, its function remaining uncertain. The CDR3 is 15 amino acids. V lost 6 bases and J 2 bases, leaving 17 bases between the germline ends. The CDR3 is CASRDSLRMTYEQYF. Written as DNA, the CDR3 is TGCGCCAGCAGGGACAGTTTACGCATGACCTACGAGCAGTACTTC.

The V call is TRBV18, the J call TRBJ1-1; D unclear. V lost 2 bases and J 1 base, leaving 11 bases between the germline ends. CDR1 KGHSH and CDR2 LQKENI come from the germline V gene. There are 15 residues in the CDR3. In DNA form, the CDR3 reads TGTGCCAGCTCACCAAGTAACGTCGGGAACACTGAAGCTTTCTTT. Amino acid sequence: CASSPSNVGNTEAFF.

The chain has TRBV19 and TRBJ1-3; the D is unclear. V lost 5 bases, J lost 0 bases, and 5 bases lay in between. Per the germline V gene, CDR1 is LNHDA and CDR2 is SQIVND (reference sequence). This CDR3 region has 13 residues. CDR3 in DNA: TGTGCCAGTAGTTGGCTCTCTGGAAACACCATATATTTT. Protein sequence: CASSWLSGNTIYF.

The rearrangement uses TRBV9 and TRBJ1-4; D is possibly TRBD1 (5 bases). Germline V lookup: CDR1 SGDLS, CDR2 YYNGEE. Trimming cost V 4 bases and J 5 bases, with 15 bases left between them. This CDR3 has 15 amino acids. The CDR3 nucleotides read TGTGCCAGCAGCACCCGGGGGGGTTCAAATGAAAAACTGTTTTTT. The encoded protein is CASSTRGGSNEKLFF.